The 19 T cell receptor beta chains below come from one sample, sequenced in a study of control samples from healthy donors and cancer patients. The protocol was immunoSEQ multiplex PCR, while the TCRdb copy is restricted to in-frame clones and leaves out a portion. This table holds around 79,000 clones, approximately 93% found once. The specimen was PBMCs. The receptors come from a woman in her 40s with lung cancer.

About this clone itself: Other DNA sequences from this sample encode an identical CDR3 as well. The chain couples TRBV5-1 to TRBJ2-1; perhaps D is TRBD1 or TRBD2 (5 bases each). The V end was cut by 0 bases, the J end by 0 bases, with 10 bases between. The CDR3 is 16 residues long. CDR1 is SGHRS and CDR2 is YFSETQ in the germline V gene. The CDR3 region is CASSLGGRSSYNEQFF. The CDR3 DNA follows: TGCGCCAGCAGCTTGGGGGGACGCAGCTCCTACAATGAGCAGTTCTTC.

CDR3 protein: CASSMSGNMNTEAFF. The CDR3 nucleotides read TGTGCCAGCAGCATGTCAGGGAATATGAACACTGAAGCTTTCTTT. The V call is TRBV9, the J call TRBJ1-1, with a possible D match to TRBD1 (5 bases). V was trimmed by 4 bases and J by 0 bases, leaving 13 bases between them. The CDR3 runs 15 residues. Germline loops: CDR1 SGDLS, CDR2 YYNGEE.

The CDR3 here is CASSVGENTEAFF. The CDR3, as DNA: TGTGCCAGCAGTGTTGGGGAGAACACTGAAGCTTTCTTT. The chain employs TRBV2 and TRBJ1-1; no clear D. The V end was cut by 4 bases, the J end by 1 base, with 7 bases between. Germline values: CDR1 SNHLY, CDR2 FYNNEI. The CDR3 has 13 residues.

The count of this clone is one. The chain combines TRBV11-2 with TRBJ1-1; D unclear. Germline V gives CDR1 SGHAT, CDR2 FQNNGV. The CDR3 contains 11 residues. V lost 6 bases, J lost 3 bases, and 5 bases lay in between. Written as DNA, the CDR3 is TGTGCCAGCAGTTCTTACACTGAAGCTTTCTTT. Translation: CASSSYTEAFF.

The chain is built from TRBV5-1 and TRBJ2-7; 9 nucleotides match TRBD1. The CDR3 extends over 16 amino acids. Germline-derived CDR1 and CDR2 are SGHRS and YFSETQ. The junction had 9 bases not matched to a gene; V was cut back by 4 bases and J by 1 base. CDR3 in DNA: TGCGCCAGCAGCACGGACAGGGGCCCAGGGTCCTACGAGCAGTACTTC. This gives the protein CASSTDRGPGSYEQYF.

The chain couples TRBV7-3 to TRBJ2-3; D is uncertain. Germline V lookup: CDR1 SGHTA, CDR2 FQGTGA. This CDR3 has 13 amino acids. The V end lost 4 bases, the J end lost 5 bases, and 10 bases lay between the germline ends. The DNA for the CDR3 is TGTGCCAGCAGCTCTCGGACCAGAGATACGCAGTATTTT. Amino acid sequence: CASSSRTRDTQYF.

This clone has a single count. V and J are TRBV5-8 and TRBJ2-3, with 7 positions matching TRBD2. V gave up 8 bases and J gave up 1 base; unmatched junction bases: 4. This CDR3 has 13 residues. CDR1 and CDR2 from the germline V gene are SGHTS and YDEGEE. The CDR3 is CASGAGGTDTQYF. DNA for the CDR3: TGTGCCAGTGGGGCGGGGGGCACAGATACGCAGTATTTT.

The V and J genes are TRBV7-4 and TRBJ2-3; D ambiguous. Looked up from germline, CDR1 is SGHVT and CDR2 is SQSDAQ. V lost 4 bases and J 0 bases, leaving 20 bases between the germline ends. This CDR3 contains 18 residues. This CDR3 reads CASSSIVTNRPSTDTQYF. The CDR3 nucleotides are TGTGCCAGCAGCTCAATCGTAACTAACAGACCTAGCACAGATACGCAGTATTTT.

The chain uses TRBV2 and TRBJ1-2, with TRBD1 identical over 10 bases. The V and J ends lost 6 bases and 4 bases, in that order; junction bases with no gene match: 11. Germline lookup yields CDR1 SNHLY and CDR2 FYNNEI. The CDR3 consists of 16 residues. The CDR3 DNA reads as TGTGCCAGCAGCCCGGGACAGGGGTATGAACTCTATGGCTACACCTTC. Protein product: CASSPGQGYELYGYTF.

This clone was found a few times. This chain joins TRBV3-1 (or the pseudogene TRBV3-2) and TRBJ1-3, with D unclear. V was pared by 0 bases and J by 4 bases, with 16 bases between. The germline CDR1 and CDR2 sequences are LGHDT and YNNKEL (reference sequence). This CDR3 is built from 17 residues. The CDR3 is CASSQERAPGPGNTIYF. DNA of the CDR3: TGTGCCAGCAGCCAAGAAAGGGCACCCGGACCCGGAAACACCATATATTTT.

The V call is TRBV5-1, the J call TRBJ1-5; the match to TRBD1 covers 10 bases. V shed 4 bases, J shed 9 bases, and the junction held 13 bases outside the gene matches. There are 16 residues in the CDR3. Germline CDR1 is SGHRS and CDR2 is YFSETQ. CDR3 nucleotide sequence: TGCGCCAGCAGCCTGGGCGACAGGGGGCGGCGGACGCCCCAGCATTTT. Protein sequence: CASSLGDRGRRTPQHF.

This chain joins TRBV4-2 and TRBJ2-1; 11 bases map to TRBD2. The CDR3 has 16 amino acids. Germline CDR1 reads LGHNA; CDR2 reads YNFKEQ. V lost 2 bases, J lost 9 bases, and 9 bases stayed unmatched. CDR3 amino acids: CASSQSVAGGLGEQFF. Written as DNA, the CDR3 is TGTGCCAGCAGCCAATCGGTAGCGGGGGGGTTGGGTGAGCAGTTCTTC.

V and J are TRBV7-9 and TRBJ2-4; the match to TRBD1 covers 7 bases. From germline, CDR1 is SEHNR and CDR2 FQNEAQ (reference sequence). V shed 5 bases, J shed 4 bases, and the junction held 11 bases outside the gene matches. CDR3 size: 16 residues. Written as DNA, the CDR3 is TGTGCCAGCAGCCATATCCGGGACAGCCAAAAAAACATTCAGTACTTC. Translated: CASSHIRDSQKNIQYF.

The V gene is TRBV5-4, the J gene TRBJ2-1; 8 bases line up with TRBD2. J gave up 5 bases and V 2 bases, and 9 bases lay outside the gene matches. Germline lookup yields CDR1 SGHNT and CDR2 YYREEE (reference sequence). This CDR3 has 16 amino acids. DNA of the CDR3: TGTGCCAGCAGCTTCAACGGACTAGCATTTGACAATGAGCAGTTCTTC. Protein: CASSFNGLAFDNEQFF.

The chain employs TRBV30 and TRBJ2-3; D is unclear. This CDR3 has 16 residues. V shed 0 bases and J shed 0 bases, with 13 bases lying between them. Germline CDR1 reads GTSNPN; CDR2 reads SVGIG (reference sequence). The CDR3 nucleotides are TGTGCCTGGAGTGTACGAAGACACATTAGCACAGATACGCAGTATTTT. Protein product: CAWSVRRHISTDTQYF. The full variable domain, completed using reference TRBV30 and TRBJ2-3, is SQTIHQWPATLVQPVGSPLSLECTVEGTSNPNLYWYRQAAGRGLQLLFYSVGIGQISSEVPQNLSASRPQDRQFILSSKKLLLSDSGFYLCAWSVRRHISTDTQYFGPGTRLTVL.

The genes are TRBV9 and TRBJ2-1; D is undetermined. Germline V gene sequence: CDR1 SGDLS, CDR2 YYNGEE. V was pared by 0 bases and J by 6 bases, with 4 bases between. This CDR3 has 12 amino acids. DNA for the CDR3: TGTGCCAGCAGCGTAGAGGTCAATGAGCAGTTCTTC. This sequence encodes CASSVEVNEQFF.

The chain recombines TRBV7-9 with TRBJ2-7; the D is unclear. This CDR3 spans 16 amino acids. In germline, CDR1 is SEHNR, CDR2 FQNEAQ (reference sequence). Between the trimmed V and J ends, which lost 1 base and 2 bases, there was a span of 15 bases. In DNA, the CDR3 is TGTGCCAGCAGCTTAGTCGTGGGGTTACAGACCTACGAGCAGTACTTC. Translating gives CASSLVVGLQTYEQYF.

This chain joins TRBV19 and TRBJ2-7; no firm D call. V lost 6 bases and J lost 0, with 12 bases in between. The germline gives CDR1 LNHDA, CDR2 SQIVND (reference sequence). The CDR3 is 14 residues long. CDR3 region: CASSEAWGSYEQYF. CDR3 DNA sequence: TGTGCCAGTAGCGAAGCCTGGGGCTCCTACGAGCAGTACTTC.

This clone appeared a single time. V gene TRBV19 combines with J gene TRBJ1-1, with D perhaps TRBD1 (5 bases). Germline V CDR1 and CDR2: LNHDA, SQIVND (reference sequence). The CDR3 length is 15 residues. Trimming took off 2 bases at V and 0 bases at J, with 10 bases between the two ends. As DNA, the CDR3 is TGTGCCAGTAGTATATGGGGGAGCGTGAACACTGAAGCTTTCTTT. Translating gives CASSIWGSVNTEAFF.